This T cell receptor beta chain was found in a study of blood T cell repertoires in COVID-19 (dated by TCRdb to the early 2020s). The study in broad terms: Samples from collaborators originated in the United States, Italy and Spain and spanned both the acute and convalescent phases of COVID-19. The material from the prospective study consisted of cDNA or gDNA derived from T cells, B-cell-depleted T cells, or PBMCs. The dataset comprised deeply sampled blood TCRbeta repertoires from subjects exposed to, actively infected with, or recovered from COVID-19. A freely available public database, intended as a resource for researchers studying the immune response to SARS-CoV-2, is where the repertoires were released. The samples were drawn from two sources: the first 160 participants of the ongoing ImmuneRACE study, and 950 to 1,500 subjects contributed by 6 global collaborators. A de-identified subject ID, COVID-19 status, age in years and sex were almost always included in the sample metadata. HLA class I and class II types, where available, came from metadata supplied by the sample provider rather than from assay-based typing.

General findings and caveats noted by the study authors: Clinical and demographic metadata were provided uncurated, with the amount varying by source and participant.

Trimming takes 6 bases off V and 7 bases off J; junction bases not matched to a gene: 12. CDR1 and CDR2 (SQVTM, ANQGSEA) derive from the germline V gene. From the cysteine up to the phenylalanine, the CDR3 has a length of 14 residues. Only the CDR3 portion is preserved as DNA: 42 bases, with reading frame beginning at the first base. TCRbeta CDR3 regions were amplified from genomic DNA by means of the immunoSEQ Assay, a bias-controlled multiplex PCR. In the source study's methods: Nucleated cell counts per sample were estimated from amplification of reference gene primers within the assay. Sequence reads were collapsed and filtered to measure the absolute abundance of every unique TCRbeta CDR3 rearrangement. Productive Simpson clonality was computed per sample as the square root of Simpson's diversity index over productive rearrangements. TCRdb holds this immuneACCESS table with in-frame rearrangements only. Some clones are missing; in checked studies, unresolved V genes explain under half, and the rest has no known cause. That table gives V, J and clone size, and the DNA gave D and trimming. This sample lists approximately 120,000 clones; 81% were detected once. The biggest ten clones account for about 9.4% of the sample.

Each collaborating institution followed its own protocols to collect whole blood in K2EDTA tubes. For TCRbeta analysis, collaborators shipped samples as frozen whole blood, isolated PBMCs, or DNA extracted from either of those sample types. This clone turned up a few times. The antigen it binds to is not known. Base qualities are not recorded, but no much larger clone differs from it by a single base. This receptor chain uses TRBV29-1 and TRBJ2-7, and TRBD1 aligns with 10 junction nucleotides. The sequenced sample consisted of peripheral blood. This receptor was taken from a human donor in a cohort sampled during active COVID-19. The CDR3 amino acid sequence is: CSVRTGTGAGEQYF. The bases read TGCAGCGTCCGTACCGGGACAGGGGCCGGGGAGCAGTACTTC.